One sample yielded the 18 T cell receptor beta chains listed below, sequenced in a study of Ad26.COV2.S vaccination and SARS-CoV-2 variants. Measured with immunoSEQ multiplex PCR; TCRdb has only the in-frame clones, and not every one. The repertoire includes around 270,000 clones, approximately 90% of them detected once, and less than 3% sits in the top ten. Treatment of the sample: around 19 received Ad26.COV2.S at low or high dose, single or two shots; 5 received placebo; per-sample allocation not given. Collection of the samples took place on day 63 after the first injection of vaccine or placebo. Material: peripheral blood, obtained in a trial of Ad26.COV2.S vaccine versus placebo. The receptors derive from a person between 18 and 59 years old who received the Ad26.COV2.S COVID-19 vaccine or a placebo.

This chain joins TRBV5-4 and TRBJ2-1, with 10 bases that match TRBD2. CDR3 length equals 15 residues. The V and J ends lost 4 bases and 4 bases, in that order; junction bases with no gene match: 5. The germline V gene encodes CDR1 SGHNT and CDR2 YYREEE (reference sequence). The CDR3 is CASSEAGGQYNEQFF. In DNA form, the CDR3 reads TGTGCCAGCAGCGAAGCGGGGGGGCAGTACAATGAGCAGTTCTTC.

The J gene is TRBJ1-3, the V gene TRBV6-5, with D hard to call. Trimming removed 3 bases from V and 0 bases from J, with 12 bases in between. CDR3 length equals 16 residues. Germline values: CDR1 MNHEY, CDR2 SVGAGI. The CDR3 is CASSYSGPNSGNTIYF. The CDR3 bases are TGTGCCAGCAGTTATTCGGGCCCAAACTCTGGAAACACCATATATTTT.

The chain couples TRBV6-2 or TRBV6-3 to TRBJ2-1; 9 bases line up with TRBD2. The V and J ends lost 5 bases and 4 bases, in that order; junction bases with no gene match: 6. The germline V gene encodes CDR1 MNHEY and CDR2 SVGEGT. CDR3 length: 15 residues. For the CDR3, the DNA is TGTGCCAGCAGTCAACCGGGACTAGCTTACAATGAGCAGTTCTTC. Its protein product is CASSQPGLAYNEQFF.

V usage is TRBV30 and J usage is TRBJ1-1; no definite D call. Trimming removed 3 bases from V and 3 bases from J, with 11 bases in between. Germline loops: CDR1 GTSNPN, CDR2 SVGIG (reference sequence). The CDR3 contains 13 residues. CDR3 sequence reads: CAWRGVVHTEAFF. For the CDR3, the DNA is TGTGCCTGGAGGGGAGTGGTTCACACTGAAGCTTTCTTT.

The genes are TRBV10-3 and TRBJ2-1, with TRBD2 as a possible D gene (6 bases). The germline gives CDR1 ENHRY, CDR2 SYGVKD. The CDR3 sequence is 13 residues long. V lost 8 bases, J lost 4 bases, and 12 bases lay in between. Here the CDR3 reads CAILDGLYNEQFF. The CDR3 bases are TGTGCCATCCTTGACGGACTATACAATGAGCAGTTCTTC.

The chain has TRBV5-1 and TRBJ2-7, with 8 bases fitting TRBD2. Looked up from germline, CDR1 is SGHRS and CDR2 is YFSETQ. This CDR3 is 16 amino acids long. The ends lost 0 bases at V and 0 bases at J; junction bases unmatched: 5. DNA for the CDR3: TGCGCCAGCAGCTTGGCCCCGAGCGGGAGCTCCTACGAGCAGTACTTC. Amino acids: CASSLAPSGSSYEQYF.

This clone occurred once. This rearrangement joins TRBV7-3 to TRBJ2-1; 12 bases are shared with TRBD2. Germline V gives CDR1 SGHTA, CDR2 FQGTGA. J lost 3 bases, V lost 5 bases, and 5 bases had no gene match. This CDR3 comprises 16 residues. The CDR3 reads CASSPGTSGFYNEQFF. The DNA for the CDR3 is TGTGCCAGCAGCCCGGGGACTAGCGGGTTCTACAATGAGCAGTTCTTC.

This chain uses TRBV19 with TRBJ2-1; the D gene could be TRBD1 or TRBD2 (5 bases each). The CDR3 runs to 16 residues. From germline, CDR1 is LNHDA and CDR2 SQIVND (reference sequence). V was shortened by 1 base and J by 10 bases, with 20 bases between the two germline ends. The CDR3 DNA reads as TGTGCCAGTAGTATAGCCTCCAACCGGGACGCCAAAGAGCAGTTCTTC. Protein product: CASSIASNRDAKEQFF.

This chain uses TRBV11-2 with TRBJ2-3, with 12 bases lining up with TRBD2. The CDR3 runs 17 residues. Trimming removed 4 bases from V and 2 bases from J; junction bases left unmatched: 7. CDR1 is SGHAT, CDR2 FQNNGV, per germline. The CDR3 is CASSSRLAGEYTDTQYF. The CDR3 coding sequence is TGTGCCAGCAGCTCCAGACTAGCGGGGGAATACACAGATACGCAGTATTTT.

In its sample, this clone was seen once. J is TRBJ1-1 and V is TRBV3-1 (or the pseudogene TRBV3-2); the D is unclear. CDR1 and CDR2 (germline): LGHDT, YNNKEL (reference sequence). The CDR3 covers 14 residues. Trimming cost V 3 bases and J 1 base, with 9 bases left between them. The CDR3 DNA sequence: TGTGCCAGCAGCCACGAGGACTCGAACACTGAAGCTTTCTTT. Protein sequence: CASSHEDSNTEAFF.

The chain recombines TRBV3-1 (or the pseudogene TRBV3-2) with TRBJ1-4; no clear D gene. CDR3 length equals 15 residues. Trimming stripped 7 bases from V and 0 bases from J, with 12 bases between. Per germline, CDR1 LGHDT and CDR2 YNNKEL (reference sequence). CDR3 nucleotides: TGTGCCAGCACCTGGGGTCTTTCAACTAATGAAAAACTGTTTTTT. Translated, it gives CASTWGLSTNEKLFF.

CDR3 loop: CSARGETQYF. In DNA form, the CDR3 reads TGCAGCGCCAGAGGGGAGACCCAGTACTTC. V and J are TRBV29-1 and TRBJ2-5, with D tentatively TRBD2 (5 bases). The V end was cut by 7 bases, the J end by 5 bases, with 8 bases between. In germline, CDR1 is SQVTM, CDR2 ANQGSEA. The CDR3 totals 10 residues. The whole variable domain, remainder taken from reference TRBV29-1 and TRBJ2-5, is SAVISQKPSRDICQRGTSLTIQCQVDSQVTMMFWYRQQPGQSLTLIATANQGSEATYESGFVIDKFPISRPNLTFSTLTVSNMSPEDSSIYLCSARGETQYFGPGTRLLVL.

The count of this clone is one. Written as DNA, the CDR3 is TGCGCCAGCCGGAGAGCGGGGGGGGGCGAAGGGCAGTATTTT. Its protein is CASRRAGGGEGQYF. J is TRBJ2-3 and V is TRBV4-3; 10 nucleotides agree with TRBD2. The CDR3 totals 14 residues. Trimming took 8 bases from V and 11 from J; bases not matched to a gene: 13. Germline-derived CDR1 and CDR2 are LGHNA and YSLEER.

The chain combines TRBV6-5 with TRBJ2-7; the D gene could be TRBD1 or TRBD2 (5 bases each). The CDR3 runs to 16 residues. V lost 0 bases, J lost 1 base, and 13 bases lay in between. The germline gives CDR1 MNHEY, CDR2 SVGAGI. CDR3 nucleotides: TGTGCCAGCAGTTACTCTAGTGGGGACGGATCCTACGAGCAGTACTTC. It is translated as CASSYSSGDGSYEQYF.

The chain has TRBV18 and TRBJ2-5; unclear D gene. Germline values: CDR1 KGHSH, CDR2 LQKENI. This CDR3 is 13 amino acids long. The V end was cut by 2 bases, the J end by 5 bases, with 9 bases between. As DNA, the CDR3 is TGTGCCAGCTCACCAACCCGCCCGGAGACCCAGTACTTC. This sequence encodes CASSPTRPETQYF. Looking up the rest from reference TRBV18 and TRBJ2-5 gives the full variable domain: NAGVMQNPRHLVRRRGQEARLRCSPMKGHSHVYWYRQLPEEGLKFMVYLQKENIIDESGMPKERFSAEFPKEGPSILRIQQVVRGDSAAYFCASSPTRPETQYFGPGTRLLVL.

The genes are TRBV4-1 and TRBJ1-2, with TRBD1 matching over 7 bases. In germline, CDR1 is MGHRA, CDR2 YSYEKL. With V trimmed by 1 base and J by 8 bases, 10 bases remained unmatched. The CDR3 runs to 15 residues. Here the CDR3 DNA reads TGCGCCAGCAGCCAAGTCTCCAGGGGGATTGGGGGCTACACCTTC. This sequence encodes CASSQVSRGIGGYTF.

The chain uses TRBV19 and TRBJ1-5, with D hard to call. This CDR3 contains 13 residues. The V gene's germline CDR1 is LNHDA and CDR2 SQIVND (reference sequence). The germline V and J ends were trimmed by 3 bases and 5 bases, with 8 bases remaining between them. CDR3 region: CASSMSGDQPQHF. CDR3 coding DNA: TGTGCCAGTAGTATGAGTGGGGATCAGCCCCAGCATTTT. Full variable domain (remainder filled in from reference TRBV19 and TRBJ1-5): DGGITQSPKYLFRKEGQNVTLSCEQNLNHDAMYWYRQDPGQGLRLIYYSQIVNDFQKGDIAEGYSVSREKKESFPLTVTSAQKNPTAFYLCASSMSGDQPQHFGDGTRLSIL.

This chain connects TRBV19 to TRBJ2-3; TRBD2 matches at 12 bases. V lost 6 bases and J lost 2; bases outside the gene matches: 3. Germline V gene sequence: CDR1 LNHDA, CDR2 SQIVND (reference sequence). The length of the CDR3 is 15 residues. For the CDR3, the DNA is TGTGCCAGTAGCCGACTAGCGGGAGCCACAGATACGCAGTATTTT. Translation: CASSRLAGATDTQYF.